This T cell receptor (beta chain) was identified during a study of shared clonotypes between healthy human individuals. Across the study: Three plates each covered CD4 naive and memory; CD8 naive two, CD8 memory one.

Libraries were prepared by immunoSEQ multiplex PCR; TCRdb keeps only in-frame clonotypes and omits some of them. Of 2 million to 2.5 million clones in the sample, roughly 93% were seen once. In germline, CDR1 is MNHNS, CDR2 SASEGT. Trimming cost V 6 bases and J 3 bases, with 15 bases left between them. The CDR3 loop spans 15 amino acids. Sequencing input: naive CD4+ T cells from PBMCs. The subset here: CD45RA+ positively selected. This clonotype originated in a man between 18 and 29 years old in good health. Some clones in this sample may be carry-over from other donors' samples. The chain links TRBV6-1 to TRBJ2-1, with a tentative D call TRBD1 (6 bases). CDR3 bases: TGTGCCAGCAGCCTCGGGACACCCAGCTACAATGAGCAGTTCTTC. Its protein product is CASSLGTPSYNEQFF.